What follows are 15 T cell receptor beta chains derived from one specimen sequenced in a study of shared clonotypes between healthy human individuals. Assay used: immunoSEQ multiplex PCR; TCRdb lists only in-frame clones, some missing. The sample yields roughly 650,000 clones, less than 98% seen once. The sequenced sample consisted of naive CD4+ T cells sorted from blood. As to subset: CD45RA+ positively selected. The receptors come from a woman in her twenties or thirties in good health.

The V call is TRBV5-4, the J call TRBJ2-3; D may correspond to TRBD1 or TRBD2 (6 bases each). CDR1 is SGHNT, CDR2 YYREEE, per germline (reference sequence). V was cut by 4 bases and J by 4 bases, with 16 bases left in between. The CDR3 has 15 residues. The CDR3 sequence: CASSPGGQGADTQYF. The CDR3 DNA reads as TGTGCCAGCAGCCCTGGGGGGCAGGGTGCAGATACGCAGTATTTT.

Details on this clone: Its ends do not fully match the called genes, so a read error is possible. The V call is TRBV5-1, the J call TRBJ1-5; D possibly corresponds to TRBD1 (5 bases). This CDR3 spans 13 amino acids. Germline assignment: CDR1 SGHRS and CDR2 YFSETQ. The CDR3 loop is CANSLDNNQPQHF. As DNA, the CDR3 is TGCGCCAACAGCTTGGACAACAATCAGCCCCAGCATTTT.

The chain links TRBV9 to TRBJ1-4, with D hard to call. This CDR3 has 15 amino acids. V dropped 4 bases and J dropped 8 bases, with 18 bases sitting between them. Germline V gene lookup returns CDR1 SGDLS and CDR2 YYNGEE. CDR3: CASSLDPEGREKLFF. The CDR3 DNA is TGTGCCAGCAGCTTGGATCCCGAAGGCAGAGAAAAACTGTTTTTT.

The gene calls are TRBV7-8 and TRBJ1-5; D not resolved. In germline, CDR1 is SGHVS, CDR2 FQNEAQ. V dropped 6 bases and J dropped 4 bases, with 10 bases sitting between them. This CDR3 is built from 13 residues. The CDR3 here is CASRVQENQPQHF. CDR3 nucleotide sequence: TGTGCCAGCAGAGTTCAGGAGAATCAGCCCCAGCATTTT.

The rearrangement uses TRBV6-1 and TRBJ1-5; 8 bases align to TRBD1. This CDR3 contains 13 residues. V was pared by 2 bases and J by 9 bases, with 3 bases of the junction left unmatched. The germline V gene encodes CDR1 MNHNS and CDR2 SASEGT. This chain's CDR3 is CASSETGGGPQHF. The DNA for the CDR3 is TGTGCCAGCAGTGAAACAGGGGGTGGGCCCCAGCATTTT.

The chain joins TRBV5-1 to TRBJ1-2; D possibly corresponds to TRBD1 (5 bases). From germline, CDR1 is SGHRS and CDR2 YFSETQ. CDR3 length equals 14 residues. Trimming shortened V by 0 bases and J by 3 bases, and 9 bases separated the two germline ends. CDR3 region: CASSLVGEDYGYTF. In DNA form, the CDR3 reads TGCGCCAGCAGCTTGGTGGGGGAAGACTATGGCTACACCTTC.

The V and J genes are TRBV28 and TRBJ2-5; TRBD1 agrees at 7 bases. Germline V gene lookup returns CDR1 MDHEN and CDR2 SYDVKM. The CDR3 length is 17 residues. V gave up 5 bases and J gave up 1 base; unmatched junction bases: 13. As DNA, the CDR3 is TGTGCCAGCAGTCTCTCAAAGGGGGCTCCGACCCAAGAGACCCAGTACTTC. Its translation: CASSLSKGAPTQETQYF.

The chain is built from TRBV19 and TRBJ2-7; D not resolved. CDR3 length: 13 amino acids. Germline V lookup: CDR1 LNHDA, CDR2 SQIVND (reference sequence). V lost 11 bases and J 1 base, leaving 15 bases between the germline ends. CDR3 sequence (DNA): TGTGCCTCTAACGCCGGTAAATCCTACGAGCAGTACTTC. It codes for CASNAGKSYEQYF.

The V and J genes are TRBV5-8 and TRBJ2-1, with 8 bases fitting TRBD2. CDR1 and CDR2 (germline): SGHTS, YDEGEE. The trim removed 4 bases at V and 9 bases at J, leaving 9 bases unmatched. The CDR3 loop spans 14 amino acids. This CDR3 reads CASSASGRVGEQFF. In DNA form, the CDR3 reads TGTGCCAGCAGCGCGAGCGGGAGAGTAGGTGAGCAGTTCTTC.

V and J are TRBV29-1 and TRBJ2-5, with a weak D call TRBD1 (5 bases). Germline CDR1 reads SQVTM; CDR2 reads ANQGSEA. The length of the CDR3 is 14 residues. V was trimmed by 1 base and J by 5 bases, leaving 14 bases between them. The CDR3 coding sequence is TGCAGCGTTGAAGTAGTGCAAGGGGTGGAGACCCAGTACTTC. Translated, it gives CSVEVVQGVETQYF. Full variable domain (remainder filled in from reference TRBV29-1 and TRBJ2-5): SAVISQKPSRDICQRGTSLTIQCQVDSQVTMMFWYRQQPGQSLTLIATANQGSEATYESGFVIDKFPISRPNLTFSTLTVSNMSPEDSSIYLCSVEVVQGVETQYFGPGTRLLVL.

The rearrangement joins TRBV5-4 to TRBJ2-5, with D tentatively TRBD2 (5 bases). V was trimmed by 1 base and J by 3 bases, leaving 10 bases between them. CDR3 length equals 14 residues. Germline values: CDR1 SGHNT, CDR2 YYREEE (reference sequence). This CDR3 is CASSLSQRKETQYF. The CDR3 DNA sequence: TGTGCCAGCAGCTTGTCCCAGCGGAAAGAGACCCAGTACTTC.

This sequence joins TRBV7-6 and TRBJ2-7; D is perhaps TRBD1 or TRBD2 (5 bases each). V lost 3 bases, J lost 2 bases, and 11 bases lay in between. Germline CDR1 SGHVS, CDR2 FNYEAQ. The CDR3 extends over 14 amino acids. CDR3 bases: TGTGCCAGCAGCTTCGGGACCGGTGCCTACGAGCAGTACTTC. Its translation: CASSFGTGAYEQYF.

The V and J genes are TRBV7-8 and TRBJ2-7, with D maybe TRBD2 (6 bases). V was shortened by 3 bases and J by 0 bases, with 12 bases between the two germline ends. The germline gives CDR1 SGHVS, CDR2 FQNEAQ. This CDR3 spans 15 amino acids. The CDR3 bases are TGTGCCAGCAGCTTCAGGCGGGACCTCTCCTACGAGCAGTACTTC. Protein product: CASSFRRDLSYEQYF.

This rearrangement joins TRBV6-5 to TRBJ1-5; D not resolved. V lost 0 bases, J lost 0 bases, and 6 bases lay in between. The germline V gene encodes CDR1 MNHEY and CDR2 SVGAGI. The CDR3 length is 15 residues. CDR3 bases: TGTGCCAGCAGTTACTCCCAGGCTAGCAATCAGCCCCAGCATTTT. Protein sequence: CASSYSQASNQPQHF.

This clone has just one count. This chain links TRBV5-1 with TRBJ2-5; TRBD2 aligns across 8 bases. V shed 2 bases, J shed 6 bases, and the junction held 6 bases outside the gene matches. The CDR3 runs to 14 residues. Germline lookup yields CDR1 SGHRS and CDR2 YFSETQ. CDR3 amino acids: CASSFVGRAQTQYF. Written as DNA, the CDR3 is TGCGCCAGCAGCTTTGTCGGGAGGGCCCAGACCCAGTACTTC.